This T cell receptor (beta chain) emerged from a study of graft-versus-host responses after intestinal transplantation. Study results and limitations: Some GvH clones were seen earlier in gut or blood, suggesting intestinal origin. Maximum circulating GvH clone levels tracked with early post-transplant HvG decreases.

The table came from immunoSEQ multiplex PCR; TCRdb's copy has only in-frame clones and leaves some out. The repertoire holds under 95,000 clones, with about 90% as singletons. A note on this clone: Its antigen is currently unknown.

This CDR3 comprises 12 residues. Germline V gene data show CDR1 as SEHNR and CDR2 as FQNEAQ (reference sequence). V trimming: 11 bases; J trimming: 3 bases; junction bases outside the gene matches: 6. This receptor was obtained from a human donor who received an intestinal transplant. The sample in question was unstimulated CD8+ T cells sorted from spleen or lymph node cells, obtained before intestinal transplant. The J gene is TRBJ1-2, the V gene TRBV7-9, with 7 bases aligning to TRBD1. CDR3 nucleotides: TGTGCCGGGCAGGGGGAACACTATGGCTACACCTTC. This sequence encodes CAGQGEHYGYTF. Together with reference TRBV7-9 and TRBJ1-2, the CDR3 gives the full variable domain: DTGVSQNPRHKITKRGQNVTFRCDPISEHNRLYWYRQTLGQGPEFLTYFQNEAQLEKSRLLSDRFSAERPKGSFSTLEIQRTEQGDSAMYLCAGQGEHYGYTFGSGTRLTVV.